This T cell receptor beta chain was obtained from a study of blood T cell repertoires in COVID-19 (dated by TCRdb to 2018 to 2020). With respect to the entire study: Samples covering the acute and convalescent phases of COVID-19 were provided by collaborators in the United States, Italy and Spain. Samples came from the ongoing ImmuneRACE study (first 160 participants) plus 1,254 subjects from 6 global collaborators. The dataset comprised deeply sampled blood TCRbeta repertoires from subjects exposed to, actively infected with, or recovered from COVID-19. The repertoires were released in a freely available public database meant as a resource for research on the immune response to SARS-CoV-2. Where HLA class I and class II types were available, the types were taken from metadata supplied by the sample provider, not from assay-based typing. The prospective study material was composed of cDNA or gDNA derived from T cells, B-cell-depleted T cells, or PBMCs. Sample metadata almost always included a de-identified subject ID, COVID-19 status, age in years and sex. The study at large found these results: Clinical and demographic metadata were provided uncurated, with the amount varying by source and participant.

The immunoSEQ Assay, a bias-controlled multiplex PCR, was used to amplify TCRbeta CDR3 regions from genomic DNA. Turning to the authors' computational methods: Within the assay, amplification of reference gene primers was used to estimate how many nucleated cells each sample contained. To quantify the absolute abundance of each unique TCRbeta CDR3 rearrangement, sequence reads were collapsed and filtered. For each sample, productive Simpson clonality was calculated as the square root of Simpson's diversity index across productive rearrangements. This immuneACCESS table, as held by TCRdb, lists in-frame sequences with V and J called but not all clones. Of the missing ones, under half trace to an unresolved V gene in checked studies; the others have no known cause. The V and J calls and the clone size are those of that table, but D and trimming were determined from the DNA. For this sample there are over 75,000 clones; 78% appear just once. Of the sample, about a sixth falls within the top ten clones.

Comments on this clone: The clone's antigen remains unknown. Base qualities were left out, and no much larger clone turns up one base away.

Per the germline V gene, KGHDR is the CDR1 and SFDVKD is the CDR2. The cysteine opens and the phenylalanine closes a CDR3 of 18 amino acids. Solely the CDR3 DNA is kept, with 54 bases framed from the first base. V gives up 3 bases and J gives up 9 bases, and the segment between their germline ends measures 27 bases. Whole blood was collected in K2EDTA tubes by collaborating institutions according to the institutions' own protocols. For TCRbeta analysis, collaborators shipped samples in one of three forms: frozen whole blood, isolated PBMCs, or DNA extracted from either of those sample types. Input material: peripheral blood. The chain is made from TRBV24-1 and TRBJ2-3; a tentative D match to TRBD2 spans 6 bases. The clonotype was recovered from a human donor in a cohort sampled during active COVID-19. In nucleotides, the sequence is TGTGCCACCAGTGATCCCCGAGACGCTAGCTACTTTGGGGGGACGCAGTATTTT. Its translation is CATSDPRDASYFGGTQYF.